A selection of T cell receptor beta chains follows, all from one sample in a study of cytomegalovirus exposure and HLA in healthy donors. The method was immunoSEQ multiplex PCR; TCRdb's version includes in-frame clones alone and lacks a portion of them. The table shows some 130,000 clones, with about 60% occurring only once. Sequences were obtained from PBMCs. Receptors originate from a man between 35 and 55 years old in good health and CMV-seropositive. Both conserved end residues are part of each CDR3. D genes are given only for firm matches. The listing skips clone size in some rows; elsewhere it reads once, few, many or a size class.

d_call clone_size cdr3_length j_call v_call cdr3_aa cdr3_nt
- few 13 TRBJ1-2 TRBV5-1 CASSPRQNYGYTF TGCGCCAGCAGCCCGAGACAGAACTATGGCTACACCTTC
TRBD1 - 17 TRBJ1-1 TRBV5-1 CASSPLSSTGGGTEAFF TGCGCCAGCAGTCCCCTCTCCTCGACAGGGGGAGGCACTGAAGCTTTCTTT
- - 16 TRBJ1-5 TRBV19 CASSIEAGTVRQPQHF TGTGCCAGTAGTATAGAGGCAGGGACTGTCAGACAGCCCCAGCATTTT
TRBD2 - 16 TRBJ2-3 TRBV9 CASSLGLAGDTDTQYF TGTGCCAGCAGCCTCGGACTAGCGGGGGACACAGATACGCAGTATTTT
TRBD2 once 22 TRBJ2-4 TRBV14 CASSQVRRDRGDPEAAKNIQYF TGTGCCAGCAGCCAGGTCCGCAGGGACCGGGGGGACCCTGAGGCAGCCAAAAACATTCAGTACTTC
- - 15 TRBJ1-5 TRBV28 CASTHFGGANQPQHF TGTGCCAGCACCCACTTCGGGGGGGCAAATCAGCCCCAGCATTTT
TRBD1 - 12 TRBJ1-2 TRBV7-9 CASSLAGTEVLF TGTGCCAGCAGCTTAGCTGGGACAGAAGTTCTCTTC
TRBD1 - 14 TRBJ2-7 TRBV2 CASKRGQGVYEQYF TGTGCCAGCAAGCGAGGACAGGGTGTTTACGAGCAGTACTTC
TRBD2 - 15 TRBJ2-7 TRBV4-3 CASSQGSSGTYEQYF TGCGCCAGCAGCCAAGGATCTAGCGGGACCTACGAGCAGTACTTC
TRBD2 - 18 TRBJ2-1 TRBV6-1 CASSEGTSGGARYNEQFF TGTGCCAGCAGTGAAGGGACTAGCGGGGGGGCCCGGTACAATGAGCAGTTCTTC
TRBD1 once 15 TRBJ2-7 TRBV6-5 CASSSSGTGGKGQYF TGTGCCAGCAGTTCCTCCGGGACAGGGGGTAAAGGGCAGTACTTC
TRBD2 - 12 TRBJ2-1 TRBV6-5 CASSYRGGAPFF TGTGCCAGCAGTTATCGCGGGGGGGCCCCGTTCTTC
- - 13 TRBJ1-1 TRBV6-4 CASSPGTYTEAFF TGTGCCAGCAGTCCAGGGACTTACACTGAAGCTTTCTTT
- - 16 TRBJ1-4 TRBV7-7 CASSPTASQGFEKLFF TGTGCCAGCAGCCCGACTGCCTCACAGGGATTTGAAAAACTGTTTTTT
- - 14 TRBJ1-3 TRBV6-1 CASGGLTSGNTIYF TGTGCCAGTGGGGGACTGACCTCTGGAAACACCATATATTTT
- few 14 TRBJ2-1 TRBV6-1 CASSEAGAYNEQFF TGTGCCAGCAGTGAAGCGGGAGCCTACAATGAGCAGTTCTTC